Sequencing of this TCR beta chain was carried out in a study of T cell responses to AZD1222 COVID-19 vaccine. Turning to the study itself: Some second doses came at about 4 weeks and others at about 12 weeks; these were pooled.

Study observations and caveats: The sample set comprised mostly white British donors with more females, and clonal diversity was possibly underestimated. Sampled repertoires all dated from after the peak T cell response. Epitopes outside B.1.351 and B.1.1.7 mutated regions reportedly drew nearly half of spike TCRs.

Losses at the gene ends were 4 bases for V and 5 bases for J; bases not matched to a gene: 5. This CDR3 is built from 15 residues. The germline V gene has CDR1 MDHEN and CDR2 SYDVKM. Using immunoSEQ multiplex PCR, the repertoire was profiled, and TCRdb retains in-frame clones only, with some absent. Counted here are around 130,000 clones, more than 85% occurring once; the ten biggest clones make up 5% to 6.5%. A remark on this clone: Its specificity is unknown.

This sample comprised peripheral blood, obtained on day 0 of AZD1222 vaccination. This clonotype was obtained from an adult in good health. This chain connects TRBV28 to TRBJ1-4; TRBD1 agrees at 9 bases. The CDR3 is CASSYPGTGNEKLFF. For the CDR3, the DNA is TGTGCCAGCAGTTACCCCGGGACAGGGAATGAAAAACTGTTTTTT.